Reported below is one TCR beta chain. This entry comes from a study of OX40 agonist ivuxolimab in advanced cancers. Overall study: Partial responses occurred in Three dose-escalation patients, one with hepatocellular carcinoma and two with cutaneous melanoma.

Autoimmune disease history or systemic immunosuppression led to patients being barred. This CDR3 contains 15 residues. Losses at the gene ends were 1 base for V and 5 bases for J; bases not matched to a gene: 5. Looked up from germline, CDR1 is SGHRS and CDR2 is YFSETQ. Sequenced by immunoSEQ multiplex PCR; TCRdb stores in-frame clones only, minus some. In the table there are some 30,000 clones, about four fifths of which are singletons. The receptor's source is an adult with an advanced solid tumor such as melanoma, head and neck, liver or kidney cancer. The sample consisted of CD4+ or CD8+ T cells sorted from blood, taken in a trial of the OX40 agonist ivuxolimab. V usage is TRBV5-1 and J usage is TRBJ2-5; 10 nucleotides agree with TRBD2. The CDR3: CASSLQAGGSETQYF. CDR3 nucleotide sequence: TGCGCCAGCAGCTTGCAAGCGGGAGGGTCGGAGACCCAGTACTTC. The entire variable domain, with the rest obtained from reference TRBV5-1 and TRBJ2-5, is as follows: KAGVTQTPRYLIKTRGQQVTLSCSPISGHRSVSWYQQTPGQGLQFLFEYFSETQRNKGNFPGRFSGRQFSNSRSEMNVSTLELGDSALYLCASSLQAGGSETQYFGPGTRLLVL.